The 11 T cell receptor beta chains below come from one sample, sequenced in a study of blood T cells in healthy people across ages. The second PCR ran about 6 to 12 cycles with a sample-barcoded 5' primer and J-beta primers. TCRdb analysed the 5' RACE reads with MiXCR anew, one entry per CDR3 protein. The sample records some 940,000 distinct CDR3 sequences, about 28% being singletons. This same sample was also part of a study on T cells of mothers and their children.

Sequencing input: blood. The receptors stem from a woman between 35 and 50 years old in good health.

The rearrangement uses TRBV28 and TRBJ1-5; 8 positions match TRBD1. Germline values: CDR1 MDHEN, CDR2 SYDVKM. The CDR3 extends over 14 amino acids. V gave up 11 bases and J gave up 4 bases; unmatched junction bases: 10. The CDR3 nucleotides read TGTGCCGTATCGGACAGGGTCAATAATCAGCCCCAGCATTTT. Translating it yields CAVSDRVNNQPQHF.

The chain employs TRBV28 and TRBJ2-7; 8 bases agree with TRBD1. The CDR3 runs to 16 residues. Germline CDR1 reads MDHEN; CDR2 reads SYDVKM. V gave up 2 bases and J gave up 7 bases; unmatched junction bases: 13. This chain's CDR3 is CASSLAPQGALGEQYF. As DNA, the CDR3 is TGTGCCAGCAGTTTAGCCCCTCAGGGGGCGCTGGGTGAGCAGTACTTC.

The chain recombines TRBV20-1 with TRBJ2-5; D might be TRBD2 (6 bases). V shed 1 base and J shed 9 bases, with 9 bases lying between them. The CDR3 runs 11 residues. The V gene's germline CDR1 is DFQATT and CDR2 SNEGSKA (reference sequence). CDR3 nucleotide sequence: TGCAGTGCTAGAGCTTGGGAGGCCCAGTACTTC. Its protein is CSARAWEAQYF.

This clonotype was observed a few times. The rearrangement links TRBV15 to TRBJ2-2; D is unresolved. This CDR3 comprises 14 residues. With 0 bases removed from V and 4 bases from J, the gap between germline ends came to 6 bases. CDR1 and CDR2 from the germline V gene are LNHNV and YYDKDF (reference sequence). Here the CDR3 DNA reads TGTGCCACCAGCAGAGACACCGGCACCGGGGAGCTGTTTTTT. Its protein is CATSRDTGTGELFF.

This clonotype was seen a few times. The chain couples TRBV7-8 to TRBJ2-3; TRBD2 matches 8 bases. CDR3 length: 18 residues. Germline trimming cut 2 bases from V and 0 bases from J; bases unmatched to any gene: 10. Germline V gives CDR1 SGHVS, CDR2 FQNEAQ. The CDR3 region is CASSLRERGFASTDTQYF. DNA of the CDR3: TGTGCCAGCAGCTTACGAGAGCGGGGGTTCGCTAGCACAGATACGCAGTATTTT. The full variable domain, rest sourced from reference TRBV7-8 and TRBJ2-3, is GAGVSQSPRYKVAKRGQDVALRCDPISGHVSLFWYQQALGQGPEFLTYFQNEAQLDKSGLPSDRFFAERPEGSVSTLKIQRTQQEDSAVYLCASSLRERGFASTDTQYFGPGTRLTVL.

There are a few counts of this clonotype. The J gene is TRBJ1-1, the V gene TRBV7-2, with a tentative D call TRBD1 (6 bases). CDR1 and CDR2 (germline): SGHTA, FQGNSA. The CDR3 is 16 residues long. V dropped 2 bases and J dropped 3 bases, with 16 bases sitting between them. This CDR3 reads CASSLWPQGIDTEAFF. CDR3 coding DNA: TGTGCCAGCAGCTTATGGCCCCAGGGGATAGACACTGAAGCTTTCTTT. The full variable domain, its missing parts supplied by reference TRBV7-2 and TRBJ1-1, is GAGVSQSPSNKVTEKGKDVELRCDPISGHTALYWYRQSLGQGLEFLIYFQGNSAPDKSGLPSDRFSAERTGGSVSTLTIQRTQQEDSAVYLCASSLWPQGIDTEAFFGQGTRLTVV.

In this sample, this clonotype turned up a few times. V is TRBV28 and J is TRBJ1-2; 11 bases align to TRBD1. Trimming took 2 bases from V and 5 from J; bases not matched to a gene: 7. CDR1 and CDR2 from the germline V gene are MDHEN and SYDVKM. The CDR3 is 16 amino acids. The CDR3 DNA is TGTGCCAGCAGTTTACACGGACAGGGGGCGCGGTATGGCTACACCTTC. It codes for CASSLHGQGARYGYTF.

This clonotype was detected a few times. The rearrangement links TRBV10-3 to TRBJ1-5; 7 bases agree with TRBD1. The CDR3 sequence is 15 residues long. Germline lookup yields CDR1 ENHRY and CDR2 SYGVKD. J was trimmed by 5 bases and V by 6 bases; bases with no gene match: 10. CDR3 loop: CAIRAAGGFDQPQHF. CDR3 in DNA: TGTGCCATCAGGGCGGCAGGGGGGTTTGATCAGCCCCAGCATTTT.

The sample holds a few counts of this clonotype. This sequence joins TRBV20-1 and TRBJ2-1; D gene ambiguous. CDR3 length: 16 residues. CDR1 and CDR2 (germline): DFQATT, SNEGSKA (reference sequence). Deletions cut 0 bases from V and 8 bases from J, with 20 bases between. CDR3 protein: CSARERAHDKVYEQFF. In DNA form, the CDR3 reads TGCAGTGCTAGAGAGCGCGCCCACGACAAGGTGTATGAGCAGTTCTTC.

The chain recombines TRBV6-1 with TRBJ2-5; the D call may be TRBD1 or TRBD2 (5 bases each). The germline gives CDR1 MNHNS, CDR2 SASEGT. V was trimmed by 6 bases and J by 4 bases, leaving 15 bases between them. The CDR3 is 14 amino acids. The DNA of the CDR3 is TGTGCCAGCAGAATACCGGGACCGGGAGAGACCCAGTACTTC. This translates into CASRIPGPGETQYF.

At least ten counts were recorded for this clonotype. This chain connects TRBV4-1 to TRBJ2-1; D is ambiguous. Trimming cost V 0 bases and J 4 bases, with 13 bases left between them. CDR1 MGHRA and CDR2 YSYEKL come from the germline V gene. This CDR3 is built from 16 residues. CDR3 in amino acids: CASSQEGSTFYNEQFF. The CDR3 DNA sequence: TGCGCCAGCAGCCAAGAAGGCAGTACCTTTTACAATGAGCAGTTCTTC.